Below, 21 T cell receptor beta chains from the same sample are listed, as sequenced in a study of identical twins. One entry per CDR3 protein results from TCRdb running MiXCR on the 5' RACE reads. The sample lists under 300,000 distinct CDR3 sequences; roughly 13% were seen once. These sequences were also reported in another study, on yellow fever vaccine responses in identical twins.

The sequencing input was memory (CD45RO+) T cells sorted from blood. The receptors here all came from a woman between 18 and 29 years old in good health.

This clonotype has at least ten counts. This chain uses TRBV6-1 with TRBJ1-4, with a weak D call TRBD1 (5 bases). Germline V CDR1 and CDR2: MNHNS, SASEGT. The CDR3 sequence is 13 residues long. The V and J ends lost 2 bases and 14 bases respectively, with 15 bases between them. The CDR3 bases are TGTGCCAGCAGTGAAATGTGGGGGTCGGATCTGTTTTTT. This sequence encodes CASSEMWGSDLFF.

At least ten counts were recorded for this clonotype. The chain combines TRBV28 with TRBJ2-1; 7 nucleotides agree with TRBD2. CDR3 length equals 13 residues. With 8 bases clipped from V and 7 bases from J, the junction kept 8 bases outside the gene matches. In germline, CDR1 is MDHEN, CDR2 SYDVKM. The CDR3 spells CASERGQWNEQFF. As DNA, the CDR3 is TGTGCCAGCGAGCGGGGCCAATGGAATGAGCAGTTCTTC.

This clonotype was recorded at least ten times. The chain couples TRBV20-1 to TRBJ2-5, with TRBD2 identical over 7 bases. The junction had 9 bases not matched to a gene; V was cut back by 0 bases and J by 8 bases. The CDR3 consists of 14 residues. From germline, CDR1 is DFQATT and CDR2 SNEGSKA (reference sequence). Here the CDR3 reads CSARDGLAGTTQYF. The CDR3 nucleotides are TGCAGTGCTAGAGATGGATTAGCGGGTACTACCCAGTACTTC.

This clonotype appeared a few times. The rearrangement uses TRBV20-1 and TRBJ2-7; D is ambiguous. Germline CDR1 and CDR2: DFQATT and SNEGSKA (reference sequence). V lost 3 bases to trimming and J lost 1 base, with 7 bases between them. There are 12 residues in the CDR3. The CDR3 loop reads CSASSRSYEQYF. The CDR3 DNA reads TGCAGTGCTAGTTCCCGTTCCTACGAGCAGTACTTC.

CDR3 coding DNA: TGTGCCAGCAGCTCTCTAGCGGGGGTCACAGATACGCAGTATTTT. It specifies CASSSLAGVTDTQYF. The chain employs TRBV5-5 and TRBJ2-3; TRBD2 matches at 10 bases. V dropped 3 bases and J dropped 2; count of bases not matched to a gene: 3. Germline V gene lookup returns CDR1 SGHKS and CDR2 YYEKEE (reference sequence). This CDR3 contains 15 residues. Full variable domain (rest looked up from reference TRBV5-5 and TRBJ2-3): DAGVTQSPTHLIKTRGQQVTLRCSPISGHKSVSWYQQVLGQGPQFIFQYYEKEERGRGNFPDRFSARQFPNYSSELNVNALLLGDSALYLCASSSLAGVTDTQYFGPGTRLTVL.

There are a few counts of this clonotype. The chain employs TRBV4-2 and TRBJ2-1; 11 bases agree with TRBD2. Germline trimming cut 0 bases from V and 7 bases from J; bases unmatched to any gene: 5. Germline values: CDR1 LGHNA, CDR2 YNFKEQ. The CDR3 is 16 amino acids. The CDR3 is CASSQDKPSGGNEQFF. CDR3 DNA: TGTGCCAGCAGCCAAGATAAGCCTAGCGGGGGGAATGAGCAGTTCTTC.

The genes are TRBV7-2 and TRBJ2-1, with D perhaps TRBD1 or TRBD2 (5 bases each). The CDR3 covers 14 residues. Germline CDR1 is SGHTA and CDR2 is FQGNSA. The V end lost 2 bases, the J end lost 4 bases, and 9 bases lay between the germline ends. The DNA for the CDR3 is TGTGCCAGCAGCTTACAGGGAGAATACAATGAGCAGTTCTTC. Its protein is CASSLQGEYNEQFF.

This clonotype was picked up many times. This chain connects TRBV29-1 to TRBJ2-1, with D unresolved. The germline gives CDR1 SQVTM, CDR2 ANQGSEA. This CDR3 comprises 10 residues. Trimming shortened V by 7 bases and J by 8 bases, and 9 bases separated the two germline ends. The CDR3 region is CSGAWHEQFF. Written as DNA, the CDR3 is TGCAGCGGCGCCTGGCATGAGCAGTTCTTC.

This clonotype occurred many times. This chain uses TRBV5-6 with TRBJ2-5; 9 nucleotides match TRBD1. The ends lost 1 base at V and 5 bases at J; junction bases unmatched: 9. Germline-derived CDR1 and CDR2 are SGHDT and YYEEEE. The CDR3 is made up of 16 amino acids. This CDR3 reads CASSLSGQGGLETQYF. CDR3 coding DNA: TGTGCCAGCAGCTTGTCGGGACAGGGAGGCTTGGAGACCCAGTACTTC.

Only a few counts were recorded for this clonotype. CDR3 nucleotides: TGTGCCAGCAAGGACCTAGCGCGAGAGTCGACCGGGGAGCTGTTTTTT. It codes for CASKDLARESTGELFF. This sequence joins TRBV6-1 and TRBJ2-2; D possibly corresponds to TRBD2 (6 bases). Between the trimmed V and J ends, which lost 7 bases and 5 bases, there was a span of 20 bases. The CDR3 runs 16 residues. Germline V gives CDR1 MNHNS, CDR2 SASEGT.

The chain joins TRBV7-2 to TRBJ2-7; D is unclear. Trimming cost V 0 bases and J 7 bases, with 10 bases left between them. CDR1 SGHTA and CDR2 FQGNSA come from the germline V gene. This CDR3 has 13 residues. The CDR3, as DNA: TGTGCCAGCAGCTTAGCTTGGGCGGATGAGCAGTACTTC. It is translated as CASSLAWADEQYF.

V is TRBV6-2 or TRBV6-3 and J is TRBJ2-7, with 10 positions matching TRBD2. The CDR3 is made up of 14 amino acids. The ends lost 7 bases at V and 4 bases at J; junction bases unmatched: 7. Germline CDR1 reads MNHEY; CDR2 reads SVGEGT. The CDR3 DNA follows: TGTGCCAGCACCCCTAGCGGGAGAGGTTACGAGCAGTACTTC. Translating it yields CASTPSGRGYEQYF.

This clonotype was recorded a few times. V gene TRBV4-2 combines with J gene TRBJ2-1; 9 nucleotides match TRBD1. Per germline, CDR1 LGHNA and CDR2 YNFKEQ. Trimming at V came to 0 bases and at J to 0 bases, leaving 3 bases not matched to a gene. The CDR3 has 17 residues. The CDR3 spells CASSQEQGASSYNEQFF. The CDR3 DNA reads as TGTGCCAGCAGCCAAGAACAGGGGGCGAGCTCCTACAATGAGCAGTTCTTC.

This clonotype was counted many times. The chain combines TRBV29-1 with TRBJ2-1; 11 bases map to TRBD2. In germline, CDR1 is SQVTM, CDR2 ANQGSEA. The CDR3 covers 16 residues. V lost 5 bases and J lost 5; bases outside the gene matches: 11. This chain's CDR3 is CSVITPTSGVNNEQFF. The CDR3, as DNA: TGCAGCGTTATTACCCCGACTAGCGGGGTAAACAATGAGCAGTTCTTC.

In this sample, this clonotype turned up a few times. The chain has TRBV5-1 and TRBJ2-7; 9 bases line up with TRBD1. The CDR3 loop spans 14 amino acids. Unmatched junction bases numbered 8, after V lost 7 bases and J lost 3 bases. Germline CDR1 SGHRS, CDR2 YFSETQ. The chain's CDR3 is CASREQGASYEQYF. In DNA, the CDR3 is TGCGCCAGCCGAGAACAGGGGGCGAGCTACGAGCAGTACTTC.

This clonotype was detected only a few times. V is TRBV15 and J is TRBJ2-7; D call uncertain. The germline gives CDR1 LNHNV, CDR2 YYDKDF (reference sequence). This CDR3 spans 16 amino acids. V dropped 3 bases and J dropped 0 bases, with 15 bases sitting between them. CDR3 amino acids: CATSRTGRFVSYEQYF. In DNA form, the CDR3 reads TGTGCCACCAGCAGGACCGGAAGGTTCGTCTCCTACGAGCAGTACTTC.

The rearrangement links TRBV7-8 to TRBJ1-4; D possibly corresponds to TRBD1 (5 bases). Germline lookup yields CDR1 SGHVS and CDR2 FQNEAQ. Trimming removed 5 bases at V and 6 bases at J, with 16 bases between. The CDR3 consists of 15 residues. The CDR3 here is CASSPRDGIHEKLFF. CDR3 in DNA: TGTGCCAGCAGCCCCCGGGACGGAATACATGAAAAACTGTTTTTT.

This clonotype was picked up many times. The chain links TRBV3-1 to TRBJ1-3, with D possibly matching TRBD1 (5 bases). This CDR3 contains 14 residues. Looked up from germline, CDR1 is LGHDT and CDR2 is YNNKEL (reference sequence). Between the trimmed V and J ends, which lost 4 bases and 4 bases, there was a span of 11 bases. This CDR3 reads CASSPGSNGNTIYF. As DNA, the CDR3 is TGTGCCAGCAGCCCAGGGTCTAACGGAAACACCATATATTTT.

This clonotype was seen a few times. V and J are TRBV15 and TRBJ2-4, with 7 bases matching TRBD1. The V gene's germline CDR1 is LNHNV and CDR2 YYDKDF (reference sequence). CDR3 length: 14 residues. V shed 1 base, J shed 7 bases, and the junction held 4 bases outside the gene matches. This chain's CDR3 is CATSRVAGGNIQYF. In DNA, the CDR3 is TGTGCCACCAGCAGAGTAGCAGGGGGTAACATTCAGTACTTC.

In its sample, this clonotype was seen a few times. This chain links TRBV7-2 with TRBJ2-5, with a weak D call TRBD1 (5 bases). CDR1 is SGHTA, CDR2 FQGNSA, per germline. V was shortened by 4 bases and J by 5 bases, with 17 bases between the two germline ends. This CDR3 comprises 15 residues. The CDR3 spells CASSSSKGLKETQYF. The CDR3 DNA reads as TGTGCCAGCAGCTCTTCCAAGGGGTTGAAGGAGACCCAGTACTTC.

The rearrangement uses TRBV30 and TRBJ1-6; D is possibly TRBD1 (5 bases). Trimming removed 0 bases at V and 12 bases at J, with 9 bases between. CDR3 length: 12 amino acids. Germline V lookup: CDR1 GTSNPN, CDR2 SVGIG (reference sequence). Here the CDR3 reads CAWSVAGLPLHF. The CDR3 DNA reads TGTGCCTGGAGTGTAGCGGGGCTACCCCTCCACTTT.